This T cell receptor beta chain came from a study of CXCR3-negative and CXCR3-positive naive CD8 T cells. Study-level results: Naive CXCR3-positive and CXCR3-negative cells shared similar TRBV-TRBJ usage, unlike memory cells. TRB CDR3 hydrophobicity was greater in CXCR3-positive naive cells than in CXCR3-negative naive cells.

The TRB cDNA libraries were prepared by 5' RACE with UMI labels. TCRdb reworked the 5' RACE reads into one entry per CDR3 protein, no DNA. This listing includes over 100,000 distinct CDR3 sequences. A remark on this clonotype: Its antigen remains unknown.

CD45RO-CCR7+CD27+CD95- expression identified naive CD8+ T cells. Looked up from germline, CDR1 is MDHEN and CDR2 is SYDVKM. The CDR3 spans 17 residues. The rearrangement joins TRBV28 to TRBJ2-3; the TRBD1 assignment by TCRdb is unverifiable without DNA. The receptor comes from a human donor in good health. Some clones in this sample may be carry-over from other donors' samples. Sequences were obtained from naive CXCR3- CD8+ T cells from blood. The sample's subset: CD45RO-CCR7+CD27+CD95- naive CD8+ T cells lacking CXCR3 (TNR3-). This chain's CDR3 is CASSLFGEDRSTDTQYF.